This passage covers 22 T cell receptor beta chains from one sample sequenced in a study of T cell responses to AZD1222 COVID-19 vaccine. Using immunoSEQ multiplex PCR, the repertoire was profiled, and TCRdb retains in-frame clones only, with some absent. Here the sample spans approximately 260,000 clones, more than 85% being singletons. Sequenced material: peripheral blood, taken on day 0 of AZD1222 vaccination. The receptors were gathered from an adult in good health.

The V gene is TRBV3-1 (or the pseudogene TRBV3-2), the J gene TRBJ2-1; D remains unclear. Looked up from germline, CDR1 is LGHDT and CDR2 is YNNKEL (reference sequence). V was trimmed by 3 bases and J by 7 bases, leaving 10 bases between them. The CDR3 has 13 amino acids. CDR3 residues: CASSQGRTNEQFF. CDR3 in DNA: TGTGCCAGCAGCCAGGGCAGAACGAATGAGCAGTTCTTC.

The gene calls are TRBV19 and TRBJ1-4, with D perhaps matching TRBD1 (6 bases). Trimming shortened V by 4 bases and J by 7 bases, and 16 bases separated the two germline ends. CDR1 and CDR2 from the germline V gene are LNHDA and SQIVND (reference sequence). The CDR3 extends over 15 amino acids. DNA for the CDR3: TGTGCCAGTAGTACCGACGGGGGGCTAGGTGAAAAACTGTTTTTT. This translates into CASSTDGGLGEKLFF. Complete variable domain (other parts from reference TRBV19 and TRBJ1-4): DGGITQSPKYLFRKEGQNVTLSCEQNLNHDAMYWYRQDPGQGLRLIYYSQIVNDFQKGDIAEGYSVSREKKESFPLTVTSAQKNPTAFYLCASSTDGGLGEKLFFGSGTQLSVL.

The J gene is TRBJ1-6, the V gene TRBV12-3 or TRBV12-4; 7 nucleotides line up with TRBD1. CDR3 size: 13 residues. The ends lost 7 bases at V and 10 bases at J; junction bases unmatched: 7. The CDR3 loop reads CASTQGGQSPLHF. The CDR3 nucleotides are TGTGCCAGCACCCAGGGGGGACAGTCACCCCTCCACTTT.

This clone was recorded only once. The CDR3 is CASSPLLADMRETQYF. CDR3 bases: TGTGCCAGCTCACCACTCTTAGCGGACATGAGGGAGACCCAGTACTTC. The rearrangement links TRBV18 to TRBJ2-5; possibly TRBD2 for D (6 bases). Germline loops: CDR1 KGHSH, CDR2 LQKENI. This CDR3 has 16 amino acids. The V gene lost 1 base and the J gene lost 5 bases, with 17 bases spanning the gap.

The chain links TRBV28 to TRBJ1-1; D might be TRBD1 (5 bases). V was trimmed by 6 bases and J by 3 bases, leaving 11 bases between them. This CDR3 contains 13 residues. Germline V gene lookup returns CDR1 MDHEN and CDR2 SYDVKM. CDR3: CASRLDSYTEAFF. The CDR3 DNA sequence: TGTGCCAGCAGACTAGACAGTTACACTGAAGCTTTCTTT.

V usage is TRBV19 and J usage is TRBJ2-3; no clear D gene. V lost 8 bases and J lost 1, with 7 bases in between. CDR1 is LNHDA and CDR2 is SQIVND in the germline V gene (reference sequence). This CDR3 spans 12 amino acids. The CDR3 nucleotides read TGTGCCAGTGGGTGGGGCACAGATACGCAGTATTTT. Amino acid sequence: CASGWGTDTQYF.

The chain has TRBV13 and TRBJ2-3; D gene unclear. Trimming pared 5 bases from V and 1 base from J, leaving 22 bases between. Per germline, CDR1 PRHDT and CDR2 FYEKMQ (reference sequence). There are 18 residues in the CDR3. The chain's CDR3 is CASSPRRILGIGTDTQYF. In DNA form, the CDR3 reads TGTGCCAGCAGCCCACGAAGGATTCTAGGGATTGGCACAGATACGCAGTATTTT.

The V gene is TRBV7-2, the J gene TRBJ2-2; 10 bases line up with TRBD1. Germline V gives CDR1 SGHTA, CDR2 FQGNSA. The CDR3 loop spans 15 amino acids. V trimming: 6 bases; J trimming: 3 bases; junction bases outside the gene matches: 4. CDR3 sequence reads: CASSAGTGDTGELFF. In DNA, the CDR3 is TGTGCCAGCAGTGCCGGGACAGGGGACACCGGGGAGCTGTTTTTT.

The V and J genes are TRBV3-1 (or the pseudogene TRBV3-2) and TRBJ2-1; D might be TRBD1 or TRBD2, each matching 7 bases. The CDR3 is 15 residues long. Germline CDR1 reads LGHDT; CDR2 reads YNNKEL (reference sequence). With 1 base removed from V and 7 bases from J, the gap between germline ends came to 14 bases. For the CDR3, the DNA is TGTGCCAGCAGCCAAGGGGTCCAGGGGGGGAATGAGCAGTTCTTC. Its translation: CASSQGVQGGNEQFF.

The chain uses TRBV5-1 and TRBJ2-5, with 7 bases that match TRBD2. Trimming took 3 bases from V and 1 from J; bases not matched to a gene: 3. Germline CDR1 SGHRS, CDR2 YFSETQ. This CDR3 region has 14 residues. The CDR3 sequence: CASSSIAGQETQYF. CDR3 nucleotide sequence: TGCGCCAGCAGCTCCATAGCGGGCCAAGAGACCCAGTACTTC.

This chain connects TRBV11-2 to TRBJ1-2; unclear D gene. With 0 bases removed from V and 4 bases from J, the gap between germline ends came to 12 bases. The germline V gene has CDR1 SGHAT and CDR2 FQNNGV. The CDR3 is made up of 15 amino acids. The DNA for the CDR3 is TGTGCCAGCAGCTTAGATCCCGCCGGCGTCTATGGCTACACCTTC. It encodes CASSLDPAGVYGYTF.

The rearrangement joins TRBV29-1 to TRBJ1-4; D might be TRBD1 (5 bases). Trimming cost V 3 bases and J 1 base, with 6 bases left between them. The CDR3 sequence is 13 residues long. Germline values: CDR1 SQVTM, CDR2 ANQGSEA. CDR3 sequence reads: CSVDGGTNEKLFF. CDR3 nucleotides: TGCAGCGTTGATGGGGGAACTAATGAAAAACTGTTTTTT. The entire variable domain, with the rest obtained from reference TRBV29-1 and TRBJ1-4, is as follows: SAVISQKPSRDICQRGTSLTIQCQVDSQVTMMFWYRQQPGQSLTLIATANQGSEATYESGFVIDKFPISRPNLTFSTLTVSNMSPEDSSIYLCSVDGGTNEKLFFGSGTQLSVL.

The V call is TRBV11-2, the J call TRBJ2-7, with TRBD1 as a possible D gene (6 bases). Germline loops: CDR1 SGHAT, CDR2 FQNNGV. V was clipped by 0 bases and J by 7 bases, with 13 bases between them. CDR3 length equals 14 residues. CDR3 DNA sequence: TGTGCCAGCAGCTTAGATAACAGGGTGGGAGAGCAGTACTTC. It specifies CASSLDNRVGEQYF.

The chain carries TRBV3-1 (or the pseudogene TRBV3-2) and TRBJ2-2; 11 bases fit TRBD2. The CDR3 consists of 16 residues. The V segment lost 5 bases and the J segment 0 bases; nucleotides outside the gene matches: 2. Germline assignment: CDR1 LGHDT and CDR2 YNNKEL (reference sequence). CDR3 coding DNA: TGTGCCAGCAGCAAACTAGCGGGGGCGAACACCGGGGAGCTGTTTTTT. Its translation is CASSKLAGANTGELFF.

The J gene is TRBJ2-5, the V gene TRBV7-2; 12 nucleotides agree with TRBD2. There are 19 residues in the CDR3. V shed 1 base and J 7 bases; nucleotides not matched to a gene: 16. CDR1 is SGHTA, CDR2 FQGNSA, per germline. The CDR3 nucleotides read TGTGCCAGCAGCTTAGGGCCTCCGGGACTAGCGGGTCCATGGGGGACCCAGTACTTC. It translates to CASSLGPPGLAGPWGTQYF.

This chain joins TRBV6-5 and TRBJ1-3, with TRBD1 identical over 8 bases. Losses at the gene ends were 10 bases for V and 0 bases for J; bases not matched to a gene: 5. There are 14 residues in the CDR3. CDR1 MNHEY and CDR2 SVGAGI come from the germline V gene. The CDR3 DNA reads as TGTGCCACCCGGACAGGGAGCTCTGGAAACACCATATATTTT. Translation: CATRTGSSGNTIYF.

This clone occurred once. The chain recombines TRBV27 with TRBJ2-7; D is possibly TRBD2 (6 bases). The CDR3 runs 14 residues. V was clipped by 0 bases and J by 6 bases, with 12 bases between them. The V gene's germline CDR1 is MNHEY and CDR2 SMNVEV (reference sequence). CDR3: CASSLSPWRGEQYF. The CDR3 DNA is TGTGCCAGCAGTTTATCACCATGGAGGGGCGAGCAGTACTTC.

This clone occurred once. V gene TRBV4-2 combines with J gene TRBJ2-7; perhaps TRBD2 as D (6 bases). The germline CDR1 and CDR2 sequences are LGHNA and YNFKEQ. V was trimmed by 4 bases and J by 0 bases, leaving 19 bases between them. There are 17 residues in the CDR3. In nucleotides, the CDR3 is TGTGCCAGCAGCCCAGAATTGGGGGACTCCAGCTCCTACGAGCAGTACTTC. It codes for CASSPELGDSSSYEQYF.

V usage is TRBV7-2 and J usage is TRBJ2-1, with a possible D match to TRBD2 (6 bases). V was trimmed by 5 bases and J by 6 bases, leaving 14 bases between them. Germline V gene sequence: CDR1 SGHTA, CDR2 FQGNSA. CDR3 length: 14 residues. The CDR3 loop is CASSARLVGNEQFF. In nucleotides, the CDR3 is TGTGCCAGCAGCGCCCGACTAGTGGGCAATGAGCAGTTCTTC. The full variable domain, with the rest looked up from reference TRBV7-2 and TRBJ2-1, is GAGVSQSPSNKVTEKGKDVELRCDPISGHTALYWYRQSLGQGLEFLIYFQGNSAPDKSGLPSDRFSAERTGGSVSTLTIQRTQQEDSAVYLCASSARLVGNEQFFGPGTRLTVL.

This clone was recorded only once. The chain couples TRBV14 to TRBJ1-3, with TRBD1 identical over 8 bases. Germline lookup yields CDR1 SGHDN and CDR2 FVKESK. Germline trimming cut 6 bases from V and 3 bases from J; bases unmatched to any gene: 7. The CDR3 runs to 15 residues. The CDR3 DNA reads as TGTGCCAGCAGTCCAGACAGGGGTTTTGGAAACACCATATATTTT. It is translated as CASSPDRGFGNTIYF.

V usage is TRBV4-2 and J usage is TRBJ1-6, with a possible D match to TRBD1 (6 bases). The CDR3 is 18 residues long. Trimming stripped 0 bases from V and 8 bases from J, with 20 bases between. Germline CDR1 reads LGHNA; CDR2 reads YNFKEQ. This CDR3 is CASSQDRPGRGGHSPLHF. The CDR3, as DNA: TGTGCCAGCAGCCAAGATAGACCCGGCAGGGGAGGGCATTCACCCCTCCACTTT.

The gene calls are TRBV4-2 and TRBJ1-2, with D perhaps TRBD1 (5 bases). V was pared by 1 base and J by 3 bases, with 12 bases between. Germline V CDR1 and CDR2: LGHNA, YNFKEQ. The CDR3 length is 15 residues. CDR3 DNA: TGTGCCAGCAGCCAAGGCGGGGGGGTTCACTATGGCTACACCTTC. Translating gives CASSQGGGVHYGYTF.